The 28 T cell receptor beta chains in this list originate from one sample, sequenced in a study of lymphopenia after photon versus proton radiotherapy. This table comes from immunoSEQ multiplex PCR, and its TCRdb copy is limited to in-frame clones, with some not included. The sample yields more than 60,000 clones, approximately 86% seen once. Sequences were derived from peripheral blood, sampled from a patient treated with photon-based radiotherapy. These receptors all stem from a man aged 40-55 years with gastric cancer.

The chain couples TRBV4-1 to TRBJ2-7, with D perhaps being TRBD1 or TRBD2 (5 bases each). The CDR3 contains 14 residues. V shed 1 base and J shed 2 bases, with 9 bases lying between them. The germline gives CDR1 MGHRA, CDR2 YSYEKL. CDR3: CASSQGRGTYEQYF. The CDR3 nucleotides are TGCGCCAGCAGCCAAGGCCGGGGCACCTACGAGCAGTACTTC.

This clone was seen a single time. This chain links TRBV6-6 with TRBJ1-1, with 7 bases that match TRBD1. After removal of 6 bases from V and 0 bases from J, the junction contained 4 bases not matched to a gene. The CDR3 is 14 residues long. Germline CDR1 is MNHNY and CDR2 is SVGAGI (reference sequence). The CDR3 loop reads CASRQGEMNTEAFF. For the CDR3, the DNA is TGTGCCAGCAGGCAGGGGGAGATGAACACTGAAGCTTTCTTT.

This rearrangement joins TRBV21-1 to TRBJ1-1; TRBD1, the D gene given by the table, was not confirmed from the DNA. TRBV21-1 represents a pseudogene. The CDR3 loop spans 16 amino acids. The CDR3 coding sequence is TGTGCCAGCAGCCAGGGACAGGGGGGAAAGAACACTGAAGCTTTCTTT. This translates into CASSQGQGGKNTEAFF.

DNA of the CDR3: TGTGCCAGCAGCTTCGTTCAACAGGTTAACTATGGCTACACCTTC. Its protein is CASSFVQQVNYGYTF. The chain links TRBV7-9 to TRBJ1-2; a weak D match, TRBD1 (5 bases). The germline CDR1 and CDR2 sequences are SEHNR and FQNEAQ (reference sequence). Trimming cost V 3 bases and J 1 base, with 12 bases left between them. The CDR3 is made up of 15 amino acids. The complete variable domain, with remaining parts taken from reference TRBV7-9 and TRBJ1-2, reads DTGVSQNPRHKITKRGQNVTFRCDPISEHNRLYWYRQTLGQGPEFLTYFQNEAQLEKSRLLSDRFSAERPKGSFSTLEIQRTEQGDSAMYLCASSFVQQVNYGYTFGSGTRLTVV.

This CDR3 reads CASSVGPSSYNSPLHF. CDR3 DNA: TGTGCCAGCAGCGTAGGGCCTAGCTCCTATAATTCACCCCTCCACTTT. The V gene is TRBV9, the J gene TRBJ1-6; D remains unclear. Trimming cost V 0 bases and J 0 bases, with 7 bases left between them. The germline gives CDR1 SGDLS, CDR2 YYNGEE. CDR3 size: 16 residues.

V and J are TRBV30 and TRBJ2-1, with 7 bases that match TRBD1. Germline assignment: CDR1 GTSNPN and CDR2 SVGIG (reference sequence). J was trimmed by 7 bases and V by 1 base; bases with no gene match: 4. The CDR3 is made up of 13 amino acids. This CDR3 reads CAWSGRRGNEQFF. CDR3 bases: TGTGCCTGGAGTGGTCGCAGGGGGAATGAGCAGTTCTTC.

For the CDR3, the DNA is TGTGCCATCAGAGGGTCCTTGAACACTGAAGCTTTCTTT. This sequence encodes CAIRGSLNTEAFF. This chain uses TRBV10-3 with TRBJ1-1; no clear D. This CDR3 region has 13 residues. V was shortened by 6 bases and J by 0 bases, with 8 bases between the two germline ends. The V gene's germline CDR1 is ENHRY and CDR2 SYGVKD.

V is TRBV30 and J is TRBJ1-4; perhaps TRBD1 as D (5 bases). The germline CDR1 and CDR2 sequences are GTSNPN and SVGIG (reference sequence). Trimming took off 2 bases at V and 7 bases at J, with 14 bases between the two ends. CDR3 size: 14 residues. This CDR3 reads CAWSRGGTSEKLFF. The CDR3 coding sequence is TGTGCCTGGAGTAGGGGTGGGACCAGTGAAAAACTGTTTTTT. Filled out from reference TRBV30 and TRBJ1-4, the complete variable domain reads SQTIHQWPATLVQPVGSPLSLECTVEGTSNPNLYWYRQAAGRGLQLLFYSVGIGQISSEVPQNLSASRPQDRQFILSSKKLLLSDSGFYLCAWSRGGTSEKLFFGSGTQLSVL.

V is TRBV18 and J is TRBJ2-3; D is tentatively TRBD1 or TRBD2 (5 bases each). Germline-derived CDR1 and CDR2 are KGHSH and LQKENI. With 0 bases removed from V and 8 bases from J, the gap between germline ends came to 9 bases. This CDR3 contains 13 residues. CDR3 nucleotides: TGTGCCAGCTCACCACCGGGGGTCGGTACGCAGTATTTT. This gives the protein CASSPPGVGTQYF.

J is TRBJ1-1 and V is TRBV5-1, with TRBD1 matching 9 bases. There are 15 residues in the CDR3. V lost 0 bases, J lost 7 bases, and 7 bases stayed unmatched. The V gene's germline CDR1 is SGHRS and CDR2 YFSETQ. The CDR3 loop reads CASSLVYRGRVEAFF. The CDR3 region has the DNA TGCGCCAGCAGCTTGGTTTACAGGGGGCGCGTTGAAGCTTTCTTT.

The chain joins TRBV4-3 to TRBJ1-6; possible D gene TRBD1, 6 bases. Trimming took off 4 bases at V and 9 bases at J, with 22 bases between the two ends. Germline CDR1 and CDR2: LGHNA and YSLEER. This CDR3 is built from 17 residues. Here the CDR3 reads CASSPKIATGVASPLHF. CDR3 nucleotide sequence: TGCGCCAGCAGCCCAAAAATCGCGACAGGAGTGGCTTCACCCCTCCACTTT.

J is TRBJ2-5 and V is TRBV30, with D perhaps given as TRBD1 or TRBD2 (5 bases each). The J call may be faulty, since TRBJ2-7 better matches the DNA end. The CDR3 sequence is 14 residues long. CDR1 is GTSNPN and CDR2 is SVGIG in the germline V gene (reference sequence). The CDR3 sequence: CACEPPGPSYEQYF. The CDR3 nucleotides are TGTGCCTGTGAGCCTCCGGGACCTTCCTACGAGCAGTACTTC.

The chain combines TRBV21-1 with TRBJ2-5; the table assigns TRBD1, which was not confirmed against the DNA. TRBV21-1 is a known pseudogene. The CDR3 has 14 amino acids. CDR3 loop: CASSKLDRVKTQYF. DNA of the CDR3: TGTGCCAGCAGCAAATTGGACAGGGTCAAGACCCAGTACTTC.

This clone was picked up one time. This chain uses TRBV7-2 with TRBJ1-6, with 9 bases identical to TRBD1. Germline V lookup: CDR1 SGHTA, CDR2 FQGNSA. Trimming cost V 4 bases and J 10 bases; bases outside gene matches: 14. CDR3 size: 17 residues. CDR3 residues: CASSSERLGTGTSPLHF. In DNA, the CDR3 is TGTGCCAGCAGCTCCGAGAGGTTAGGGACAGGGACCTCACCCCTCCACTTT.

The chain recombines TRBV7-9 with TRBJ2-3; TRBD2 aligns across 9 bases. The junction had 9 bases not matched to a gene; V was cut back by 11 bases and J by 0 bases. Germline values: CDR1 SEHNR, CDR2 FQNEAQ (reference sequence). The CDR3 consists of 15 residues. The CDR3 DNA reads TGTGCCGCGCAGCGGCTAGCGGGAAGCACAGATACGCAGTATTTT. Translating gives CAAQRLAGSTDTQYF.

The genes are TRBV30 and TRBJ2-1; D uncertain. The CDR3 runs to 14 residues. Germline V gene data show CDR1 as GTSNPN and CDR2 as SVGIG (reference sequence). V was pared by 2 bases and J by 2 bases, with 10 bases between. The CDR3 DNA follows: TGTGCCTGGAGTAGGAGTGGGACCTACAATGAGCAGTTCTTC. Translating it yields CAWSRSGTYNEQFF.

In DNA form, the CDR3 reads TGCGCCAGCAGCCTTACAGGGGTTGGGTCGGGTAATTCACCCCTCCACTTT. Translating it yields CASSLTGVGSGNSPLHF. The chain carries TRBV4-3 and TRBJ1-6, with 7 bases identical to TRBD1. Per germline, CDR1 LGHNA and CDR2 YSLEER. This CDR3 is 17 amino acids long. Trimming cost V 4 bases and J 6 bases; bases outside gene matches: 12.

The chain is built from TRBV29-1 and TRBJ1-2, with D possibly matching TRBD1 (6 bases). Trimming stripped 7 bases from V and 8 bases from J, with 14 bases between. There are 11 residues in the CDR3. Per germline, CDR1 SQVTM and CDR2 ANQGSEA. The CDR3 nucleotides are TGCAGCGCGACCAGGGGCGGGGGCTACACCTTC. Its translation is CSATRGGGYTF.

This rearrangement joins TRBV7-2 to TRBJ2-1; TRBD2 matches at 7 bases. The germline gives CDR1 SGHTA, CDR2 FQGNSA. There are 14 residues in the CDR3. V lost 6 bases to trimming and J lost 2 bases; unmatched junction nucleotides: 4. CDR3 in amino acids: CASSPGTTYNEQFF. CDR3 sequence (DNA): TGTGCCAGCAGTCCCGGGACTACCTACAATGAGCAGTTCTTC.

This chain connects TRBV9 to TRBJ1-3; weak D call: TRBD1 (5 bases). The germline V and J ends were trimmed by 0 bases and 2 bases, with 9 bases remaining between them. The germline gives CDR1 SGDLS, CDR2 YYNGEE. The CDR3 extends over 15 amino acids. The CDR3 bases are TGTGCCAGCAGCGTAGCGGGGGTCCCTGGAAACACCATATATTTT. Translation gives CASSVAGVPGNTIYF.

DNA for the CDR3: TGTGCCTGGAGTCCGGGTAGAGGGGGGAACACTGAAGCTTTCTTT. As protein: CAWSPGRGGNTEAFF. This chain joins TRBV30 and TRBJ1-1; TRBD1 might be the D (6 bases). V was cut by 2 bases and J by 1 base, with 14 bases left in between. Germline CDR1 and CDR2: GTSNPN and SVGIG (reference sequence). The length of the CDR3 is 15 residues.

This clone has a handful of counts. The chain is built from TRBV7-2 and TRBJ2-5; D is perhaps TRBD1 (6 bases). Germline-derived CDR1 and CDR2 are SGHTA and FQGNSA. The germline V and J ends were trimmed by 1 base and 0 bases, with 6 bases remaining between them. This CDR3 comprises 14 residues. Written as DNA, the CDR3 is TGTGCCAGCAGCTTAGGGGGGCACCAAGAGACCCAGTACTTC. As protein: CASSLGGHQETQYF. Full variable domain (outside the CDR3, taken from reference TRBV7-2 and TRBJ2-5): GAGVSQSPSNKVTEKGKDVELRCDPISGHTALYWYRQSLGQGLEFLIYFQGNSAPDKSGLPSDRFSAERTGGSVSTLTIQRTQQEDSAVYLCASSLGGHQETQYFGPGTRLLVL.

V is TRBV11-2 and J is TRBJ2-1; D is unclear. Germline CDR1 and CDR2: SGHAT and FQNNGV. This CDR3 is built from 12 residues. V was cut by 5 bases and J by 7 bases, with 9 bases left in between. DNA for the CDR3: TGTGCCAGCAGCCTCCGAGTGAATGAGCAGTTCTTC. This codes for CASSLRVNEQFF.

The CDR3 coding sequence is TGTGCCAGCAAGACGGGGGGCACAGATACGCAGTATTTT. It is translated as CASKTGGTDTQYF. The rearrangement uses TRBV6-1 and TRBJ2-3; maybe TRBD2 (6 bases). Trimming pared 7 bases from V and 1 base from J, leaving 9 bases between. This CDR3 has 13 amino acids. CDR1 and CDR2 from the germline V gene are MNHNS and SASEGT.

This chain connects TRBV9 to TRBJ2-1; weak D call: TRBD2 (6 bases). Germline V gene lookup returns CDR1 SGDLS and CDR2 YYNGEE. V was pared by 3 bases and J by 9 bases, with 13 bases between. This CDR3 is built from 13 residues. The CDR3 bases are TGTGCCAGCAGCGACGGGACTGCGGTTGAGCAGTTCTTC. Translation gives CASSDGTAVEQFF.

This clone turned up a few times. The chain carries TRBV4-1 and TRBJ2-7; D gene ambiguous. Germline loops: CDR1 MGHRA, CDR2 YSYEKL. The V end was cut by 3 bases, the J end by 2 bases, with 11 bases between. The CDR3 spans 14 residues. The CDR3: CASSQVDRAYEQYF. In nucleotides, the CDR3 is TGCGCCAGCAGCCAGGTGGACCGAGCCTACGAGCAGTACTTC.

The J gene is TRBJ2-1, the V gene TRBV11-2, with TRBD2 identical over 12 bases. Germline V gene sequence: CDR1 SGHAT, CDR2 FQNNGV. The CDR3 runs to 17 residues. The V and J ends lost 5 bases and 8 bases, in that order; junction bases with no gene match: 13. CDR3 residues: CASSLREGTSGLHEQFF. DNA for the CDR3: TGTGCCAGCAGCCTAAGAGAGGGGACTAGCGGGTTGCATGAGCAGTTCTTC.

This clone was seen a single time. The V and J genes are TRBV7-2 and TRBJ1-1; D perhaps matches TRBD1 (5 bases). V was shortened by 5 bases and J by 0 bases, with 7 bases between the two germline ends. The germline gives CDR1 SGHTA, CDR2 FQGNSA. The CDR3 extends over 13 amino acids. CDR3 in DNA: TGTGCCAGCAGCGGGGGTCTGAACACTGAAGCTTTCTTT. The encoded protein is CASSGGLNTEAFF.